Following are 26 T cell receptor beta chains from one sample sequenced in a study of tissue T cells after allogeneic stem cell transplantation. The time point is: mouse harvest day 7 after allogeneic transplant. Each mouse received 10^7 T-cell-depleted marrow cells plus 10^6 splenic CD5+ T cells by tail vein. TCRdb's table, derived via immunoSEQ multiplex PCR, lists solely in-frame clones and lacks some. The sample contains thousands of clones, about 47% of which appear only once. Specimen: gut tissue. These receptors came from a female BALB/c mouse given C57BL/6 T cells with graft-versus-host disease after an allogeneic hematopoietic cell transplant.

This clone has only a few counts. Genes and germline come from the mouse. The read comes to an end 1 residue before the CDR3 does, leaving the germline J gene to fill in the end. This chain links TRBV13-1 with TRBJ2-7; tentative D call: TRBD1 (5 bases). The V gene's germline CDR1 is NSHNY and CDR2 SYGAGN. V was clipped by 0 bases and J by 4 bases, with 8 bases between them. The CDR3 has 13 amino acids. The CDR3 loop reads CASSDADNYEQYF. The sequenced part of the CDR3 DNA is TGTGCCAGCAGTGATGCGGACAATTATGAACAGTAC.

In its sample, this clone was seen once. Germline and genes here are mouse. The read gets to within 1 residue of the CDR3 end, and the germline J gene fills in the rest. The genes are TRBV13-1 and TRBJ2-3, with 9 positions matching TRBD2. The junction had 7 bases not matched to a gene; V was cut back by 2 bases and J by 9 bases. Germline V CDR1 and CDR2: NSHNY, SYGAGN. This CDR3 is built from 14 residues. CDR3 region: CASSEVGGARTLYF. The sequenced part of the CDR3 DNA is TGTGCCAGCAGTGAAGTTGGGGGGGCGCGGACGCTGTAT.

Comments on this clone: Gene names are the mouse ones. The read ends 1 residue early relative to the CDR3; the germline J gene fills the gap. The J gene is TRBJ2-3, the V gene TRBV16; D possibly corresponds to TRBD1 (5 bases). CDR3 length: 14 amino acids. Germline values: CDR1 SGHSA, CDR2 FRNQAP. Trimming removed 4 bases at V and 0 bases at J, with 8 bases between. CDR3 residues: CASSSQGSAETLYF. The CDR3 bases that were read are TGTGCAAGCAGCTCTCAGGGTAGTGCAGAAACGCTGTAT. Supplemented by reference TRBV16 and TRBJ2-3, the full variable domain reads NAGVIQTPRHKVTGKGQEATLWCEPISGHSAVFWYRQTIVQGLEFLTYFRNQAPIDDSGMPKERFSAQMPNQSHSTLKIQSTQPQDSAVYLCASSSQGSAETLYFGSGTRLTVL.

With regard to this clone: Mouse gene names apply. The read finishes 1 residue shy of the CDR3 end, and the germline J gene is used to complete it. The chain couples TRBV13-2 to TRBJ1-5; a possible D gene is TRBD1 (5 bases). The CDR3 spans 12 residues. Trimming pared 3 bases from V and 4 bases from J, leaving 5 bases between. Per the germline V gene, CDR1 is NNHNN and CDR2 is SYGAGS (reference sequence). CDR3 bases read: TGTGCCAGCGGTGGACAGAACCAGGCTCCGCTT. Its translation is CASGGQNQAPL. The entire CDR3 is CASGGQNQAPLF.

Regarding this clone: The genes are named according to mouse. Read data end 1 residue before the CDR3 end; the end is taken from the germline J gene. Other DNA sequences from this sample encode an identical CDR3 as well. The chain joins TRBV26 to TRBJ1-4; D gene unclear. From germline, CDR1 is KGHPV and CDR2 FQNQEV (reference sequence). V dropped 2 bases and J dropped 5 bases, with 6 bases sitting between them. The CDR3 has 13 residues. The CDR3 spells CASSLGQNERLFF. CDR3 DNA (partial): TGTGCCAGCAGTCTGGGGCAAAACGAAAGATTATTT.

As concerns this clone: Mouse names are used for the genes. Read sequence stops 1 residue before the CDR3 end, and the germline J gene provides the missing end. Other DNA sequences in the sample encode the same CDR3. The chain couples TRBV26 to TRBJ2-5, with 7 bases identical to TRBD2. Germline CDR1 is KGHPV and CDR2 is FQNQEV (reference sequence). CDR3 length equals 14 residues. Germline trimming cut 8 bases from V and 0 bases from J; bases unmatched to any gene: 5. Here the CDR3 reads CASSLGVNQDTQYF. Partial CDR3 DNA: TGTGCCAGCTCTCTGGGGGTTAACCAAGACACCCAGTAC.

Note on this clone: The gene symbols are mouse symbols. The CDR3 goes on 1 residue after the read ends, and that part is filled in from the germline J gene. The chain has TRBV1 and TRBJ2-4; 9 nucleotides align to TRBD1. Per the germline V gene, CDR1 is NSQYPW and CDR2 is LRSPGD (reference sequence). The CDR3 consists of 14 residues. V trimming: 1 base; J trimming: 7 bases; junction bases outside the gene matches: 3. Partial CDR3 DNA: TGCACCTGCAGTGCAGTCCGGGACAGGGACACCTTGTAC. It yields the protein CTCSAVRDRDTLY. The complete CDR3 reads CTCSAVRDRDTLYF.

A note on this clone: All gene names here are mouse names. The sequenced fragment ends 1 residue before the CDR3 boundary, so the rest is inferred from the germline J gene. The gene calls are TRBV12-2 and TRBJ2-5, with unresolved D. The CDR3 runs 14 residues. V was trimmed by 0 bases and J by 6 bases, leaving 12 bases between them. Germline CDR1 SGHLS, CDR2 HYDKME. CDR3 loop: CASSLEGKRDTQYF. The DNA read from the CDR3 is TGTGCCAGCTCTCTCGAAGGGAAGAGGGACACCCAGTAC.

Sample share makes this clone medium-sized. The genes are named according to mouse. The read halts 1 residue ahead of the CDR3 end, with the missing end drawn from the germline J gene. J is TRBJ2-2 and V is TRBV26; no clear D gene. Trimming took off 3 bases at V and 3 bases at J, with 2 bases between the two ends. From germline, CDR1 is KGHPV and CDR2 FQNQEV (reference sequence). The CDR3 has 12 residues. The CDR3 region is CASSLHTGQLYF. Partial CDR3 DNA: TGTGCCAGCAGTCTACACACCGGGCAGCTCTAC.

Concerning this clone: Mouse germline and gene names are used. The missing CDR3 end, 1 residue past where the read stops, is filled in from the germline J gene. The V and J genes are TRBV13-3 and TRBJ2-1; 9 nucleotides align to TRBD2. Germline V CDR1 and CDR2: NNHDY, SYVADS. V shed 2 bases and J 7 bases; nucleotides not matched to a gene: 10. The CDR3 runs 16 residues. Incomplete CDR3 DNA: TGTGCCAGCAGTGAAGGCTGGGGGGGGGTCTTGGCTGAGCAGTTC. As protein: CASSEGWGGVLAEQF. The CDR3 in full is CASSEGWGGVLAEQFF.

Regarding this clone: Gene names are mouse gene names. Coverage ceases 1 residue before the CDR3 finishes, and the germline J gene fills in the end. The rearrangement links TRBV3 to TRBJ1-1; D is perhaps TRBD1 (5 bases). Looked up from germline, CDR1 is SNHLY and CDR2 is FYNGKV (reference sequence). The CDR3 length is 13 residues. V lost 7 bases, J lost 1 base, and 10 bases lay in between. Incomplete CDR3 DNA: TGTGCCAGCAACAAGGGGAGGAACACAGAAGTCTTC. Protein: CASNKGRNTEVF. The whole CDR3 protein is CASNKGRNTEVFF.

As concerns this clone: The gene names here belong to mouse. The observed sequence ends 1 residue before the CDR3 terminus, with the missing tail filled in from the germline J gene. The chain joins TRBV3 to TRBJ2-5; 10 nucleotides agree with TRBD1. The CDR3 extends over 14 amino acids. V lost 5 bases to trimming and J lost 5 bases; unmatched junction nucleotides: 4. The germline CDR1 and CDR2 sequences are SNHLY and FYNGKV (reference sequence). CDR3 bases read: TGTGCCAGCAGCGCCCGGGACAGGGGAGACACCCAGTAC. Translation gives CASSARDRGDTQY. The CDR3 as a whole reads CASSARDRGDTQYF.

As regards this clone: The genes are named according to mouse. The missing CDR3 end, 1 residue past where the read stops, is filled in from the germline J gene. The chain carries TRBV26 and TRBJ2-2, with 7 bases lining up with TRBD2. Per the germline V gene, CDR1 is KGHPV and CDR2 is FQNQEV (reference sequence). The ends lost 6 bases at V and 4 bases at J; junction bases unmatched: 2. The CDR3 spans 13 residues. CDR3 amino acids: CASRLGSTGQLYF. The DNA read from the CDR3 is TGTGCCAGCAGACTGGGGAGCACCGGGCAGCTCTAC.

This clone is deemed medium-sized. Any gene name here is a mouse gene name. The read gets to within 1 residue of the CDR3 end, and the germline J gene fills in the rest. The chain uses TRBV26 and TRBJ1-1; no definite D call. There are 13 residues in the CDR3. Trimming cost V 4 bases and J 8 bases, with 14 bases left between them. Germline V gene lookup returns CDR1 KGHPV and CDR2 FQNQEV (reference sequence). The sequenced part of the CDR3 DNA is TGTGCCAGCAGTCCAGACAAAAGGTTGGAAGTCTTC. It is translated as CASSPDKRLEVF. In full, the CDR3 reads CASSPDKRLEVFF.

Details on this clone: Gene names and germline refer to mouse. The CDR3 end falls 1 residue outside the read, so it is completed with the germline J gene. The J gene is TRBJ1-3, the V gene TRBV15, with 10 bases identical to TRBD1. V was pared by 1 base and J by 0 bases, with 0 bases of the junction left unmatched. The CDR3 consists of 16 residues. CDR1 SGHND and CDR2 FRSKSL come from the germline V gene. CDR3 region: CASSLGTGGSGNTLYF. Partial CDR3 DNA: TGTGCCAGCAGTTTAGGGACAGGGGGTTCTGGAAATACGCTCTAT.

This clone was counted a few times. Gene names are the mouse ones. The sequence runs out 1 residue before the end of the CDR3; the remainder is reconstructed from the germline J gene. V gene TRBV23 combines with J gene TRBJ2-1; the table's TRBD1 call for D was not verified on the DNA. CDR3 length: 14 residues. Germline V lookup: CDR1 KGHTA, CDR2 FQNQQP. CDR3 protein: CSSSQDRGSAEQFF. CDR3 DNA (partial): TGCTCCAGCAGTCAGGACAGGGGGAGCGCTGAGCAGTTC.

This clone was observed a few times. The genes are named according to mouse. The read is 1 residue too short to cover the CDR3 end, so that end is filled in from the germline J gene. The gene calls are TRBV16 and TRBJ2-7; no reliable D call. The CDR3 spans 13 residues. Germline V gene sequence: CDR1 SGHSA, CDR2 FRNQAP. V shed 3 bases and J shed 2 bases, with 8 bases lying between them. The CDR3 loop is CASSFQTTYEQYF. The CDR3 DNA, read in part, is TGTGCAAGCAGCTTTCAGACTACCTATGAACAGTAC.

This clone appeared a few times. Gene names and germline refer to mouse. The read ends 1 residue shy of where the CDR3 ends; the end is completed using the germline J gene. This chain links TRBV29 with TRBJ1-2, with a tentative D call TRBD1 (5 bases). V was trimmed by 3 bases and J by 3 bases, leaving 8 bases between them. This CDR3 has 13 residues. The germline gives CDR1 MSHET, CDR2 SYDVDS. The CDR3 reads CASSFRDDSDYTF. The covered CDR3 bases are TGTGCTAGCAGTTTCAGGGACGACTCCGACTACACC. Variable domain in full (rest from reference TRBV29 and TRBJ1-2): DMKVTQMPRYLIKRMGENVLLECGQDMSHETMYWYRQDPGLGLQLIYISYDVDSNSEGDIPKGYRVSRKKREHFSLILDSAKTNQTSVYFCASSFRDDSDYTFGSGTRLLVI.

For this clone: Gene names refer to mouse genes. CDR3 sequence: CASSFRQGGAEVFF. Incomplete CDR3 DNA: TGTGCCAGCAGTTTCAGACAGGGAGGGGCAGAAGTCTTC. The genes are TRBV26 and TRBJ1-1; 7 positions agree with TRBD1. With the read ending 1 residue before the CDR3 end, the germline J gene is used to fill in that end. From germline, CDR1 is KGHPV and CDR2 FQNQEV (reference sequence). The CDR3 consists of 14 residues. V lost 5 bases, J lost 6 bases, and 9 bases stayed unmatched.

Comments on this clone: Gene names denote mouse genes. The read halts 1 residue ahead of the CDR3 end, with the missing end drawn from the germline J gene. The chain couples TRBV14 to TRBJ2-5, with 11 positions matching TRBD2. This CDR3 region has 13 residues. V was pared by 5 bases and J by 6 bases, with 2 bases of the junction left unmatched. CDR1 is SGHDT, CDR2 FRDEAV, per germline. The CDR3 loop is CASSRTGGDTQYF. CDR3 DNA, as far as it was read: TGTGCCAGCAGCCGGACTGGGGGGGACACCCAGTAC. The full variable domain, its missing parts supplied by reference TRBV14 and TRBJ2-5, is EAGVTQSPRYAVLQEGQAVSFWCDPISGHDTLYWYQQPRDQGPQLLVYFRDEAVIDNSQLPSDRFSAVRPKGTNSTLKIQSAKQGDTATYLCASSRTGGDTQYFGPGTRLLVL.

A few counts support this clone. Gene names are mouse gene names. The CDR3 is cut off 1 residue early in the read; its end comes from the germline J gene. V and J are TRBV20 and TRBJ2-7, with no clear D. Germline assignment: CDR1 GFQATS and CDR2 STVNSAI. The V end was cut by 3 bases, the J end by 0 bases, with 6 bases between. This CDR3 has 12 amino acids. The covered CDR3 bases are TGTGGTGCTAGAAGGAGCTCCTATGAACAGTAC. This sequence encodes CGARRSSYEQY. The CDR3 in its entirety is CGARRSSYEQYF.

This clone came up a few times. Gene names and germline match the mouse. The sequence runs out 1 residue before the end of the CDR3; the remainder is reconstructed from the germline J gene. The chain couples TRBV26 to TRBJ1-2, with D perhaps matching TRBD1 (6 bases). The V end lost 4 bases, the J end lost 4 bases, and 7 bases lay between the germline ends. This CDR3 has 12 residues. The germline V gene encodes CDR1 KGHPV and CDR2 FQNQEV (reference sequence). The part of the CDR3 DNA that was read is TGTGCCAGCAGTCCGACAGGCTCCGACTACACC. Residues: CASSPTGSDYT. The complete CDR3 reads CASSPTGSDYTF.

By share of the sample, this clone is medium-sized. Mouse names are used for the genes. The read ends 1 residue shy of where the CDR3 ends; the end is completed using the germline J gene. The chain recombines TRBV4 with TRBJ2-7, with D possibly matching TRBD2 (6 bases). The germline V and J ends were trimmed by 5 bases and 4 bases, with 9 bases remaining between them. Germline CDR1 reads LGHDT; CDR2 reads YNNKQL (reference sequence). The CDR3 runs to 12 residues. The sequenced CDR3 bases are TGTGCCAGCAGCCGACTGGTTTATGAACAGTAC. Protein product: CASSRLVYEQY. The entire CDR3 protein reads CASSRLVYEQYF.

On this clone itself: Gene names and germline match the mouse. The CDR3 extends 1 residue past the end of the read, so its final part is completed from the germline J gene. This chain links TRBV31 with TRBJ2-2, with D possibly TRBD1 on 5 matching bases. The CDR3 contains 14 residues. The V and J ends lost 0 bases and 2 bases respectively, with 7 bases between them. Looked up from germline, CDR1 is GKSSPN and CDR2 is SITVG. The CDR3 here is CAWSLGDNTGQLYF. The covered CDR3 bases are TGTGCCTGGAGTCTAGGGGATAACACCGGGCAGCTCTAC. Drawing the rest from reference TRBV31 and TRBJ2-2, the complete variable domain is AQTIHQWPVAEIKAVGSPLSLGCTIKGKSSPNLYWYWQATGGTLQQLFYSITVGQVESVVQLNLSASRPKDDQFILSTEKLLLSHSGFYLCAWSLGDNTGQLYFGEGSKLTVL.

Note on this clone: Mouse names are used for the genes. The read terminates 1 residue before the CDR3 end, so the remaining end is supplied by the germline J gene. The chain recombines TRBV2 with TRBJ2-1, with D tentatively TRBD1 (5 bases). The CDR3 covers 13 residues. V lost 3 bases to trimming and J lost 6 bases, with 9 bases between them. Germline V gene sequence: CDR1 LGHNA, CDR2 YSYQKL. The CDR3 bases that were read are TGTGCCAGCAGCCAGCCAGGGAGTGCTGAGCAGTTC. Protein product: CASSQPGSAEQF. The whole CDR3 sequence reads CASSQPGSAEQFF.

In the case of this clone: Mouse germline and gene names are used. The CDR3 end is not reached by the read, which stops 1 residue before it; the germline J gene fills it in. This chain links TRBV3 with TRBJ2-4; 11 nucleotides line up with TRBD1. Trimming took 5 bases from V and 2 from J; bases not matched to a gene: 0. The CDR3 covers 14 residues. Germline-derived CDR1 and CDR2 are SNHLY and FYNGKV (reference sequence). The part of the CDR3 DNA that was read is TGTGCCAGCAGCGGACAGGGGGCTCAAAACACCTTGTAC. It encodes CASSGQGAQNTLY. The complete CDR3 reads CASSGQGAQNTLYF. The full variable domain, with the rest looked up from reference TRBV3 and TRBJ2-4, is GPKVLQIPSHQIIDMGQMVTLNCDPVSNHLYFYWYKQILGQQMEFLVNFYNGKVMEKSKLFKDQFSVERPDGSYFTLKIQPTALEDSAVYFCASSGQGAQNTLYFGAGTRLSVL.